The clone carrying this TCR beta chain was seen only once. Its antigen is unknown. The record originates from a study of T cell repertoires in cytomegalovirus infection. Regarding the study as a whole: Clonotypes of TCR beta that were HLA-C-restricted and CMV-specific dominated the ex vivo response. Totalled public TCR beta family frequency picked out people who carried CMV plus the relevant HLA.

TCRdb itself ran the reads through MiXCR, one entry per CDR3 protein. The repertoire consists of about half a million distinct CDR3 sequences, with about 42% occurring once and the leading ten covering 43%. The germline CDR1 and CDR2 sequences are LNHDA and SQIVND (reference sequence). CDR3 length equals 12 residues. The V gene lost 7 bases and the J gene lost 1 base, with 7 bases spanning the gap. The sequencing used cultured PBMCs, collected from culture after CMV antigen stimulation. The TCR was taken from a human donor in good health (CMV status not recorded). Some clones in this sample may be carry-over from other donors' samples. The rearrangement uses TRBV19 and TRBJ1-1; D remains unclear. The CDR3 loop is CASKLANTEAFF. The CDR3 nucleotides read TGTGCCAGTAAACTCGCGAACACTGAAGCTTTCTTT.